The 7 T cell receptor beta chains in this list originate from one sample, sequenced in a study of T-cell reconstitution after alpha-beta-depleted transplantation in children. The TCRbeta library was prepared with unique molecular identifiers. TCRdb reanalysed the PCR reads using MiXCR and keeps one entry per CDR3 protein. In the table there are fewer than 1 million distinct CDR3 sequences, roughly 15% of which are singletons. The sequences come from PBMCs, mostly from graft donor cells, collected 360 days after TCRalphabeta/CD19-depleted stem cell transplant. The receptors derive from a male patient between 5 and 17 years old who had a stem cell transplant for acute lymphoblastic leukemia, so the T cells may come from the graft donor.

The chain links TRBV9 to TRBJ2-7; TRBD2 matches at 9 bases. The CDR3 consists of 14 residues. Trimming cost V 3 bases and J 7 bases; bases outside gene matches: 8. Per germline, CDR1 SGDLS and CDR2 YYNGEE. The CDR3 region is CASSGAGGGLEQYF. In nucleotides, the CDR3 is TGTGCCAGCAGCGGAGCGGGAGGCGGTCTTGAGCAGTACTTC.

CDR3 DNA sequence: TGTGCCAGCAGCTGGGGAGGCACGGGCGAGCAGTACTTC. Encoded protein: CASSWGGTGEQYF. J is TRBJ2-7 and V is TRBV5-6; tentative D call: TRBD2 (6 bases). Trimming removed 3 bases at V and 6 bases at J, with 13 bases between. Germline V gene data show CDR1 as SGHDT and CDR2 as YYEEEE. This CDR3 contains 13 residues.

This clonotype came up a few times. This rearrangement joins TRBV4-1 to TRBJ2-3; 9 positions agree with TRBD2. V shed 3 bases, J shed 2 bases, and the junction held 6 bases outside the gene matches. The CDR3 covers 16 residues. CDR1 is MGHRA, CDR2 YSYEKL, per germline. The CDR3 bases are TGCGCCAGCAGCCAGCATGGGACTAGCTACACAGATACGCAGTATTTT. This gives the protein CASSQHGTSYTDTQYF.

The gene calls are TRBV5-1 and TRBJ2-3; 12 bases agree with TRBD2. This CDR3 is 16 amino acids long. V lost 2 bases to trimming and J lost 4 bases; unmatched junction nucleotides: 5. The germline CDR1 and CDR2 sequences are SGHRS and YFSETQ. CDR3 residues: CASSFGLAGIADTQYF. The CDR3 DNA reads TGCGCCAGCAGCTTCGGACTAGCGGGGATCGCAGATACGCAGTATTTT.

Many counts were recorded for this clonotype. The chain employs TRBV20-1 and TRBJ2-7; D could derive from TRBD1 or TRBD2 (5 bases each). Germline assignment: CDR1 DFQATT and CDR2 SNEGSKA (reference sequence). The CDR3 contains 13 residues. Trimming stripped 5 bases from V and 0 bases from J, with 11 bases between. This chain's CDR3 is CSAGTYYSYEQYF. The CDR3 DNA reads TGCAGTGCTGGGACGTACTACTCCTACGAGCAGTACTTC.

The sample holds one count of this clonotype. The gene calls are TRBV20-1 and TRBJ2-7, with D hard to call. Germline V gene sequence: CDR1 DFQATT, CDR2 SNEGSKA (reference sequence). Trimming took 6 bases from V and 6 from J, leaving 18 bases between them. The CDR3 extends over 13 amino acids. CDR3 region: CSAPSGRALEQYF. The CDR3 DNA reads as TGCAGTGCCCCTTCGGGTAGGGCGCTCGAGCAGTACTTC.

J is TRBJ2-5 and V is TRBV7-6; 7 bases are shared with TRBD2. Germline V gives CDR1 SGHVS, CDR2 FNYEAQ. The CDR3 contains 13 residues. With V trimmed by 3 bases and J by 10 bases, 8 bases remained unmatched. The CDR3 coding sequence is TGTGCCAGCAGCTTTCTCCAGCGGGATTTCCAGTACTTC. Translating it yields CASSFLQRDFQYF. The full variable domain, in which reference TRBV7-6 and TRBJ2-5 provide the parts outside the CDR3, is GAGVSQSPRYKVTKRGQDVALRCDPISGHVSLYWYRQALGQGPEFLTYFNYEAQQDKSGLPNDRFSAERPEGSISTLTIQRTEQRDSAMYRCASSFLQRDFQYFGPGTRLLVL.